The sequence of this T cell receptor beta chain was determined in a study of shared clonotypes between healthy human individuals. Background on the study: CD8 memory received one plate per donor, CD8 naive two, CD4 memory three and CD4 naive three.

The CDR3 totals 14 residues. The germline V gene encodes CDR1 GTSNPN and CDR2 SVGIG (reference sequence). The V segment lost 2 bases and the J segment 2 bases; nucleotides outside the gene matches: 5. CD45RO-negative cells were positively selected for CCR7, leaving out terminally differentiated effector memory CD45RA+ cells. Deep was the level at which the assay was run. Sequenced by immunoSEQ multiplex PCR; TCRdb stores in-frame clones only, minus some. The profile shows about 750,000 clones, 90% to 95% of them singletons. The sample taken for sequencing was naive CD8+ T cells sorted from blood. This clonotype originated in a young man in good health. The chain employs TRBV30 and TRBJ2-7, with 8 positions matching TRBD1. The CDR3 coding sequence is TGTGCCTGGAGTTGGGGGACAGGTCCCTACGAGCAGTACTTC. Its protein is CAWSWGTGPYEQYF.